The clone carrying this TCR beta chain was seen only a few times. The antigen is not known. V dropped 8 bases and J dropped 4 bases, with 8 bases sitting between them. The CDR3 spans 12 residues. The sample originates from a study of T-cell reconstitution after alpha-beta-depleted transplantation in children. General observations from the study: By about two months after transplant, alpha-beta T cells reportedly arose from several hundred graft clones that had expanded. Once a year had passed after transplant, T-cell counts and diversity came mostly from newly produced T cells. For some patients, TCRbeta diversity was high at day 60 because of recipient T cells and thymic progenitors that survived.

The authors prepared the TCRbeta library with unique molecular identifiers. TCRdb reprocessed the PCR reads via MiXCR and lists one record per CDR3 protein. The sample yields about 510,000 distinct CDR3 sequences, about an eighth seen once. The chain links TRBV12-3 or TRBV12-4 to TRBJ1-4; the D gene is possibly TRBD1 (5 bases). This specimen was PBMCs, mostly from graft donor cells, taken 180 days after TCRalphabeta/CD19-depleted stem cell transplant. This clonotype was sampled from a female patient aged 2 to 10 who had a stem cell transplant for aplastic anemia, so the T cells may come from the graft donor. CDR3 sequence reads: CASRGFNEKLFF. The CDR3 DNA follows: TGTGCCAGCCGGGGCTTTAATGAAAAACTGTTTTTT.